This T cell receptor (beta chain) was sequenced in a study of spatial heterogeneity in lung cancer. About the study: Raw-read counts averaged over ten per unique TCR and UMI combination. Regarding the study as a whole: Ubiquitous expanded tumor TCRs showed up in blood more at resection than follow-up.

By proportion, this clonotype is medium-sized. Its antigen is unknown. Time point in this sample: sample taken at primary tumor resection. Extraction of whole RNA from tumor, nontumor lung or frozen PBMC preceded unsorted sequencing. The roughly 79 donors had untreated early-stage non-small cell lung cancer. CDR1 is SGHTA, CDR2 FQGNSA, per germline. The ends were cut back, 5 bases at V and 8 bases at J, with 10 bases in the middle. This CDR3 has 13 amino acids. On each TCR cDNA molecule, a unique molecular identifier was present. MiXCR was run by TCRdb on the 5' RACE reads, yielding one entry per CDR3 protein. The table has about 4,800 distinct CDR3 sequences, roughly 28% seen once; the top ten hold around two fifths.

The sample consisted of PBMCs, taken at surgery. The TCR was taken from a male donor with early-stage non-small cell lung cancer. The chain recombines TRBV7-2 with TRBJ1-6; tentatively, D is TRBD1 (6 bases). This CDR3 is CASSAQGDSPLHF. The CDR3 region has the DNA TGTGCCAGCAGCGCACAGGGAGATTCACCCCTCCACTTT.